Listed here are 18 T cell receptor beta chains from one sample, sequenced in a study of cytomegalovirus exposure and HLA in healthy donors. The study ran its PCR with 60 Vbeta and 13 Jbeta primers. The assay was immunoSEQ multiplex PCR, and TCRdb's table has in-frame clones only and misses some. This sample yields 280,000 or so clones, of which around 90% are seen a single time; about 2% belongs to the top ten. The sequenced sample was PBMCs. All receptors derive from a young woman in good health and CMV-seronegative.

As DNA, the CDR3 is TGTGCCAGCAGCACCGCACCAGGGAGGTACGAGCAGTACTTC. This sequence encodes CASSTAPGRYEQYF. The V and J genes are TRBV2 and TRBJ2-7; tentatively, D is TRBD2 (6 bases). Germline lookup yields CDR1 SNHLY and CDR2 FYNNEI. CDR3 length equals 14 residues. V lost 6 bases, J lost 4 bases, and 16 bases lay in between.

The chain recombines TRBV6-5 with TRBJ2-7; 8 bases line up with TRBD1. CDR1 MNHEY and CDR2 SVGAGI come from the germline V gene. V was pared by 5 bases and J by 3 bases, with 6 bases of the junction left unmatched. The length of the CDR3 is 14 residues. The CDR3 region is CASSDGTGHYEQYF. The CDR3 DNA is TGTGCCAGCAGTGACGGGACAGGACACTACGAGCAGTACTTC.

This sequence joins TRBV7-9 and TRBJ2-2, with a possible D match to TRBD1 (5 bases). There are 15 residues in the CDR3. Trimming cost V 5 bases and J 2 bases, with 12 bases left between them. Germline CDR1 and CDR2: SEHNR and FQNEAQ (reference sequence). The CDR3 coding sequence is TGTGCCAGCAGCGACAGACAGTCTAACACCGGGGAGCTGTTTTTT. The encoded protein is CASSDRQSNTGELFF.

This clone appeared a single time. The chain links TRBV10-2 to TRBJ1-4; D gene uncertain. Trimming took 3 bases from V and 6 from J, leaving 5 bases between them. The CDR3 totals 12 residues. Per germline, CDR1 WSHSY and CDR2 SAAADI. The CDR3 nucleotides are TGCGCCAGCAGTGACTCGTATGAAAAACTGTTTTTT. Protein sequence: CASSDSYEKLFF.

J is TRBJ2-5 and V is TRBV18; the D is unclear. Trimming left V 0 bases short and J 3 bases short, with 5 bases between. Germline CDR1 KGHSH, CDR2 LQKENI. This CDR3 has 13 amino acids. CDR3 coding DNA: TGTGCCAGCTCACCACCGTCGGAAGAGACCCAGTACTTC. Protein sequence: CASSPPSEETQYF.

The chain uses TRBV5-1 and TRBJ1-2; D ambiguous. Germline V gene lookup returns CDR1 SGHRS and CDR2 YFSETQ. V lost 0 bases, J lost 7 bases, and 13 bases lay in between. This CDR3 is built from 14 residues. The CDR3 DNA reads TGCGCCAGCAGCTTGGTAATATCAGGAAGTGGCTACACCTTC. Protein sequence: CASSLVISGSGYTF.

This chain uses TRBV7-6 with TRBJ2-3; possible D gene TRBD1, 5 bases. The CDR3 contains 16 residues. Germline lookup yields CDR1 SGHVS and CDR2 FNYEAQ. Trimming cost V 3 bases and J 0 bases, with 13 bases left between them. CDR3 protein: CASSFQGGDSTDTQYF. In nucleotides, the CDR3 is TGTGCCAGCAGCTTCCAGGGTGGGGATAGCACAGATACGCAGTATTTT. Combining the CDR3 with reference TRBV7-6 and TRBJ2-3 gives the whole variable domain GAGVSQSPRYKVTKRGQDVALRCDPISGHVSLYWYRQALGQGPEFLTYFNYEAQQDKSGLPNDRFSAERPEGSISTLTIQRTEQRDSAMYRCASSFQGGDSTDTQYFGPGTRLTVL.

V gene TRBV5-1 combines with J gene TRBJ1-4, with 9 bases that match TRBD1. CDR3 length equals 14 residues. In germline, CDR1 is SGHRS, CDR2 YFSETQ. Germline trimming cut 1 base from V and 6 bases from J; bases unmatched to any gene: 1. CDR3 DNA sequence: TGCGCCAGCAGCTTGACAGGGGGCCATGAAAAACTGTTTTTT. This encodes CASSLTGGHEKLFF.

The chain uses TRBV7-6 and TRBJ1-1; maybe TRBD1 (5 bases). CDR3 length: 14 amino acids. V lost 1 base to trimming and J lost 6 bases, with 12 bases between them. From germline, CDR1 is SGHVS and CDR2 FNYEAQ. CDR3: CASSLGGVMAEAFF. The CDR3 DNA reads TGTGCCAGCAGCTTAGGGGGGGTTATGGCTGAAGCTTTCTTT.

Regarding this clone: At one end the junction does not follow the germline gene, possibly because of a read error. The same CDR3 arises from other DNA sequences in this sample as well. This chain joins TRBV6-4 and TRBJ1-6; D gene uncertain. Germline CDR1 is MRHNA and CDR2 is SNTAGT. CDR3 size: 13 residues. CDR3 sequence reads: CASSVTSNSPLHF. CDR3 bases: TGTGCCAGCAGTGTCACGAGCAATTCCCCCCTCCACTTT.

This clone has a single count. The chain uses TRBV4-2 and TRBJ2-7; 8 bases line up with TRBD1. V was clipped by 4 bases and J by 5 bases; unmatched bases: 7. There are 14 residues in the CDR3. CDR1 LGHNA and CDR2 YNFKEQ come from the germline V gene. Here the CDR3 DNA reads TGTGCCAGCAGCCGCCGCGGACAGGGAGACGAGCAGTACTTC. Amino acid sequence: CASSRRGQGDEQYF.

The rearrangement links TRBV7-9 to TRBJ2-5; 7 nucleotides agree with TRBD1. Germline lookup yields CDR1 SEHNR and CDR2 FQNEAQ (reference sequence). The CDR3 runs to 15 residues. Losses at the gene ends were 4 bases for V and 2 bases for J; bases not matched to a gene: 7. This CDR3 reads CASSSLGTEQETQYF. The CDR3 DNA follows: TGTGCCAGCAGCTCCCTTGGGACAGAACAAGAGACCCAGTACTTC.

The chain carries TRBV14 and TRBJ1-2; 7 positions match TRBD1. Germline CDR1 reads SGHDN; CDR2 reads FVKESK. The CDR3 loop spans 13 amino acids. V shed 4 bases and J 5 bases; nucleotides not matched to a gene: 4. The CDR3 DNA reads TGTGCCAGCAGCCGAGGGACAGCTTATGGCTACACCTTC. Translated: CASSRGTAYGYTF.

This chain links TRBV30 with TRBJ1-2; 11 bases match TRBD1. The CDR3 has 15 residues. The V segment lost 0 bases and the J segment 8 bases; nucleotides outside the gene matches: 8. Germline CDR1 reads GTSNPN; CDR2 reads SVGIG (reference sequence). CDR3 in DNA: TGTGCCTGGAGTGTCCGTCCGGACAGGGGGCGGGGCTACACCTTC. As protein: CAWSVRPDRGRGYTF.

This clone was observed a few times. J is TRBJ2-3 and V is TRBV6-6, with 9 bases matching TRBD1. V lost 2 bases, J lost 8 bases, and 8 bases stayed unmatched. Germline CDR1 reads MNHNY; CDR2 reads SVGAGI (reference sequence). The CDR3 loop spans 15 amino acids. CDR3 coding DNA: TGTGCCAGCAGTTACGCGGACAGGGGACGCCTTACGCAGTATTTT. Its protein is CASSYADRGRLTQYF.

This clone has a single count. The chain links TRBV7-6 to TRBJ1-4; D remains unclear. This CDR3 has 16 amino acids. Germline CDR1 and CDR2: SGHVS and FNYEAQ. Trimming took off 1 base at V and 0 bases at J, with 9 bases between the two ends. The DNA for the CDR3 is TGTGCCAGCAGCTTAGAGCCAAGTGCAACTAATGAAAAACTGTTTTTT. Protein: CASSLEPSATNEKLFF.

This chain joins TRBV19 and TRBJ1-1; D is unresolved. Trimming pared 3 bases from V and 5 bases from J, leaving 7 bases between. CDR1 and CDR2 from the germline V gene are LNHDA and SQIVND (reference sequence). This CDR3 has 12 residues. CDR3 protein: CASSIERTEAFF. In DNA form, the CDR3 reads TGTGCCAGTAGTATCGAGAGGACTGAAGCTTTCTTT.

This chain joins TRBV6-6 and TRBJ2-7; 8 nucleotides match TRBD1. Germline loops: CDR1 MNHNY, CDR2 SVGAGI (reference sequence). The CDR3 is made up of 11 amino acids. The ends lost 7 bases at V and 9 bases at J; junction bases unmatched: 5. The CDR3 reads CASNGQGLQYF. The CDR3 region has the DNA TGTGCCAGCAACGGACAGGGATTGCAGTACTTC.